This T cell receptor (beta chain) is drawn from a study of neurological immune-mediated disorders. Study-level findings and limits: The study found the most TCR clonal expansion in HTLV-1-associated myelopathy and the least in multiple sclerosis, below healthy controls.

V shed 1 base and J shed 5 bases, with 10 bases lying between them. Per the germline V gene, CDR1 is SNHLY and CDR2 is FYNNEI. This CDR3 contains 14 residues. CD4+ or CD8+ T cells at a count of about a million served as input for the sorted libraries. 5'RACE generated cDNA with 10-nucleotide random UMIs. Over 160 million TCR-beta sequences from 15-18 subjects came out of each sequencing run. In TCRdb, the 5' RACE reads were re-called with MiXCR into one record per CDR3 protein. The repertoire has fewer than 20,000 distinct CDR3 sequences, roughly 10% of them found once; the top ten carry around 40%. A note on this clonotype: Its specificity is not known.

The receptor comes from a man aged 45 to 65 in good health. The source material was CD8+ T cells from blood. The chain couples TRBV2 to TRBJ2-3, with D perhaps TRBD1 (5 bases). The CDR3 DNA reads TGTGCCAGCAGTGAAGAGGGGTCCAAAGATACGCAGTATTTT. As protein: CASSEEGSKDTQYF.